The 8 T cell receptor beta chains listed next were all sequenced from one sample in a study of human T cells and chemical hapten exposure. TCRdb re-called the RACE reads with MiXCR, one entry per CDR3 protein. Found here are a few hundred thousand distinct CDR3 sequences, about 5% of them singletons; the top ten hold about 8.7%. Time point here: pre-sensitization, week 0. Treatment given: therapeutic diphenylcyclopropenone sensitization with weekly scalp DPC. The source was whole blood, collected in connection with sensitization to the hapten diphenylcyclopropenone (DPC). Receptors originate from a woman aged 18-29 years with alopecia areata. Some clones in this sample may be carry-over from other donors' samples.

This chain joins TRBV20-1 and TRBJ2-3; D gene ambiguous. Germline CDR1 reads DFQATT; CDR2 reads SNEGSKA (reference sequence). This CDR3 comprises 11 residues. V dropped 3 bases and J dropped 4 bases, with 5 bases sitting between them. The CDR3 DNA reads TGCAGTGCTAGCGGAGCAGATACGCAGTATTTT. This encodes CSASGADTQYF.

The chain joins TRBV7-8 to TRBJ2-5; no clear D gene. With 0 bases removed from V and 6 bases from J, the gap between germline ends came to 17 bases. The V gene's germline CDR1 is SGHVS and CDR2 FQNEAQ. The CDR3 runs to 16 residues. The CDR3: CASSLAVLAREQTQYF. Written as DNA, the CDR3 is TGTGCCAGCAGCTTAGCGGTGTTAGCTAGAGAACAGACCCAGTACTTC. Combining the CDR3 with reference TRBV7-8 and TRBJ2-5 gives the whole variable domain GAGVSQSPRYKVAKRGQDVALRCDPISGHVSLFWYQQALGQGPEFLTYFQNEAQLDKSGLPSDRFFAERPEGSVSTLKIQRTQQEDSAVYLCASSLAVLAREQTQYFGPGTRLLVL.

This clonotype was counted between two and nine times. A much larger clone lies one base from this, so it may be a read error. The J gene is TRBJ1-4, the V gene TRBV28; D remains ambiguous. Looked up from germline, CDR1 is MDHEN and CDR2 is SYDVKM. V dropped 2 bases and J dropped 4 bases, with 2 bases sitting between them. The length of the CDR3 is 12 residues. The CDR3 DNA follows: TGTGCCAGCAGTTTACTTAATGAAAAACTGTTTTTT. As protein: CASSLLNEKLFF. Combining the CDR3 with reference TRBV28 and TRBJ1-4 gives the whole variable domain DVKVTQSSRYLVKRTGEKVFLECVQDMDHENMFWYRQDPGLGLRLIYFSYDVKMKEKGDIPEGYSVSREKKERFSLILESASTNQTSMYLCASSLLNEKLFFGSGTQLSVL.

CDR3 region: CASSANRGPGETQYF. The CDR3, as DNA: TGTGCCAGCAGTGCCAACAGGGGACCAGGAGAGACCCAGTACTTC. This chain uses TRBV27 with TRBJ2-5, with 7 bases fitting TRBD1. With 5 bases clipped from V and 4 bases from J, the junction kept 10 bases outside the gene matches. Germline CDR1 is MNHEY and CDR2 is SMNVEV (reference sequence). The CDR3 is made up of 15 amino acids.

This clonotype was seen a few times. J is TRBJ1-4 and V is TRBV7-2, with a tentative D call TRBD1 (5 bases). Trimming stripped 3 bases from V and 5 bases from J, with 10 bases between. Germline V gene sequence: CDR1 SGHTA, CDR2 FQGNSA. The CDR3 loop spans 14 amino acids. The CDR3 coding sequence is TGTGCCAGCAGCTTTTTTGACAGCAATGAAAAACTGTTTTTT. Its translation: CASSFFDSNEKLFF.

This clonotype was recorded a few times. V and J are TRBV4-3 and TRBJ1-1; TRBD1 is a possible D gene (6 bases). The CDR3 is 15 residues long. The germline gives CDR1 LGHNA, CDR2 YSLEER. The V and J ends lost 3 bases and 4 bases respectively, with 15 bases between them. The DNA of the CDR3 is TGCGCCAGCAGCCAGCGTCAGGGGTCCCTCACTGAAGCTTTCTTT. It translates to CASSQRQGSLTEAFF.

This clonotype has only one observation. This chain joins TRBV10-3 and TRBJ2-3, with 9 bases that match TRBD2. Germline lookup yields CDR1 ENHRY and CDR2 SYGVKD. The CDR3 is made up of 16 amino acids. Trimming cost V 6 bases and J 1 base; bases outside gene matches: 8. CDR3 nucleotide sequence: TGTGCCATCAGGGAGCAGCGGGGGGTGGGCACAGATACGCAGTATTTT. Its translation: CAIREQRGVGTDTQYF.

This clonotype has a handful of counts. The V gene is TRBV25-1, the J gene TRBJ1-2; the D is unclear. The V and J ends lost 1 base and 1 base respectively, with 7 bases between them. The CDR3 is 14 amino acids. Germline CDR1 MGHDK, CDR2 SYGVNS. CDR3: CASSESLSNYGYTF. CDR3 nucleotide sequence: TGTGCCAGCAGTGAATCTCTGAGTAACTATGGCTACACCTTC.